This T cell receptor (beta chain) was found in a study of T cells after yellow fever vaccination. Study results and caveats: Post-booster repertoires contained most primary-vaccination clones again (approximately 95% CD4, 88% CD8).

TCRdb recomputed calls from the 5' RACE reads with MiXCR, one row per CDR3 protein. The table records some 340,000 distinct CDR3 sequences, over 4% of them present only once. As to this clonotype: Its antigen is undetermined. At one boundary the junction diverges from the germline segment, which might be a read error.

Germline CDR1 SEHNR, CDR2 FQNEAQ (reference sequence). The CDR3 extends over 12 amino acids. The input for sequencing was PBMCs, taken 5 days after the yellow fever booster vaccination. The clonotype was recovered from a man in his late teens or twenties who received the YFV17D yellow fever vaccine. This chain uses TRBV7-9 with TRBJ1-4; D gene ambiguous. CDR3 in amino acids: CASESSNERLFF. In DNA form, the CDR3 reads TGTGCCAGCGAGTCATCTAATGAAAGACTGTTTTTT.